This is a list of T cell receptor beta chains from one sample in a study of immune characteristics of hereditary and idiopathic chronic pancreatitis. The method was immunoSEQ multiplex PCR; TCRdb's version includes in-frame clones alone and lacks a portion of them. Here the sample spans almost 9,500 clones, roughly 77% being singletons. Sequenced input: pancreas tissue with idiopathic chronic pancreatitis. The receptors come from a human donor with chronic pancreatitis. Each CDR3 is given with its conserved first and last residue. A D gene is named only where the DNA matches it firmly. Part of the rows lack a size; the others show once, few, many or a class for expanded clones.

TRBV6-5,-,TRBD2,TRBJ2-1,TGTGCCAGCAGAGGGACTAGCGGGCGGAAGGAGCAGTTCTTC,CASRGTSGRKEQFF
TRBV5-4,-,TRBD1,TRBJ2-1,TGTGCCAGCAGGTTCTGGACAGGGCGGAATGAGCAGTTCTTC,CASRFWTGRNEQFF
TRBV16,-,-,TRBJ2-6,TGTGCCAGCAGCCAATCTATGCCGGGCTCTGGGGCCAACGTCCTGACTTTC,CASSQSMPGSGANVLTF
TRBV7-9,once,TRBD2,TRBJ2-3,TGTGCCAGCAGCCCCCACGGGCTAGCGGGGGGAGGTTCAGATACGCAGTATTTT,CASSPHGLAGGGSDTQYF
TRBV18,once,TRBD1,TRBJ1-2,TGTGCCAGCTCACCGCGACCGGGACAGCCGACTTATCACTATGGCTACACCTTC,CASSPRPGQPTYHYGYTF
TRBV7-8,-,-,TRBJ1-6,TGTGCCAGCAGCTTAGTTGGGCTCGGGGGGCCCTATAATTCACCCCTCCACTTT,CASSLVGLGGPYNSPLHF
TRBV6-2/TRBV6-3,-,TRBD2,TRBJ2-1,TGTGCCAGCAGTTACGGGGCTAGCGGGGGCAATGAGCAGTTCTTC,CASSYGASGGNEQFF
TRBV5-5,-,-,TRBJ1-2,TGTGCCAGCAGCTTATGGACGGACAACTATGGCTACACCTTC,CASSLWTDNYGYTF
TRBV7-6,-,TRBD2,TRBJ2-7,TGTGCCAGCAGCCCAAGACTAGCGGGGGCGTACGAGCAGTACTTC,CASSPRLAGAYEQYF
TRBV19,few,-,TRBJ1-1,TGTGCCAGTAGTATGAAAGGGGACACTGAAGCTTTCTTT,CASSMKGDTEAFF
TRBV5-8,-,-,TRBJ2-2,TGTGCCAGCAGCGATTGGGGGGCCGGGGAGCTGTTTTTT,CASSDWGAGELFF
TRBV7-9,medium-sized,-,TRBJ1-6,TGTGCCAGCGGCCCCGGGGGTTTGGATTCACCCCTCCACTTT,CASGPGGLDSPLHF
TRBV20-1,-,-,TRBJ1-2,TGCAGTGCCCATGAGAATTATGGCTACACCTTC,CSAHENYGYTF
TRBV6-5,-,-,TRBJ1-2,TGTGCCAGCGGGGGGGTCCTTTATGGCTACACCTTC,CASGGVLYGYTF
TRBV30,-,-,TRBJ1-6,TGTGCCTGGAACGGACAGTTGGGTAATTCACCCCTCCACTTT,CAWNGQLGNSPLHF
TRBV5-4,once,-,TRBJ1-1,TGTGCCAGCAGCTTGGGAGGGGATCGAAGGGCTGAAGCTTTCTTT,CASSLGGDRRAEAFF
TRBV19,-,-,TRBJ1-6,TGTGCCAGTAGAGCAGGGACCGCCGGGAATTCACCCCTCCACTTT,CASRAGTAGNSPLHF
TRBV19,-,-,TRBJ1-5,TGTGCCAGTAGTATGGGCAGGTCGGGCAATCAGCCCCAGCATTTT,CASSMGRSGNQPQHF
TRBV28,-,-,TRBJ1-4,TGTGCCAGCAGTTTAGGCCGTCGAGACAAACTGTTTTTT,CASSLGRRDKLFF
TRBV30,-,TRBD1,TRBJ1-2,TGTGCCTGGAGTAAAGGGACAGGGGTTACCTATGGCTACACCTTC,CAWSKGTGVTYGYTF
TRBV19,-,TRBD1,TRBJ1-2,TGTGCCAGTAGTTCAGATCTCCGGGACAGGGGAGGAGGCTACACCTTC,CASSSDLRDRGGGYTF
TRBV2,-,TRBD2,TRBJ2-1,TGTGCCAGCGAGCCGACTAGCGGGGATGGCGGGCTTCATGAGCAGTTCTTC,CASEPTSGDGGLHEQFF